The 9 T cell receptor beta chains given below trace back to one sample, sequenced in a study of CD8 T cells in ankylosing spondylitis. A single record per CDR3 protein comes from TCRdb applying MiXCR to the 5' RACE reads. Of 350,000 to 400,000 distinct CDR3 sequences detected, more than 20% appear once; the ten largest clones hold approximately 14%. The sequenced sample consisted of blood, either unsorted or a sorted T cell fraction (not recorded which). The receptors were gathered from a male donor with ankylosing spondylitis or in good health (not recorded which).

CDR3 in amino acids: CSSTESGLGETQYF. For the CDR3, the DNA is TGCAGCTCGACAGAGTCAGGGTTGGGAGAGACCCAGTACTTC. The chain employs TRBV29-1 and TRBJ2-5, with D maybe TRBD1 (5 bases). Trimming stripped 8 bases from V and 4 bases from J, with 20 bases between. The CDR3 totals 14 residues. The germline V gene encodes CDR1 SQVTM and CDR2 ANQGSEA.

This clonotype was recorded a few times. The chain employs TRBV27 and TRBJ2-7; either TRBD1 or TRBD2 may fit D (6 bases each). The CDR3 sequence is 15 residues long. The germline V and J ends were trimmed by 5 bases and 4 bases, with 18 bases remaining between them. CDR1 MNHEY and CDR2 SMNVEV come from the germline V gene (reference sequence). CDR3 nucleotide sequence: TGTGCCAGCAGTCCCCGGGGAGGACAGTTTTACGAGCAGTACTTC. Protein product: CASSPRGGQFYEQYF.

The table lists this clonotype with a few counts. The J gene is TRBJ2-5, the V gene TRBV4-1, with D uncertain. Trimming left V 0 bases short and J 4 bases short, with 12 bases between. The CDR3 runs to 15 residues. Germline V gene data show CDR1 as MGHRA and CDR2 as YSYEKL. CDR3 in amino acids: CASSQDGFLGETQYF. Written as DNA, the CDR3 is TGCGCCAGCAGCCAAGACGGGTTTTTGGGAGAGACCCAGTACTTC.

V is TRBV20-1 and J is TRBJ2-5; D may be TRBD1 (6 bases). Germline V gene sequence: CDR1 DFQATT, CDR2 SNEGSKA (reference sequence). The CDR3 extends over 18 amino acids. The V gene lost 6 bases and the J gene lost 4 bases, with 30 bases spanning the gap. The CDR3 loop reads CSARGGAGGAGFGETQYF. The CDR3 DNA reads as TGCAGTGCCAGGGGTGGGGCAGGAGGCGCGGGTTTTGGAGAGACCCAGTACTTC.

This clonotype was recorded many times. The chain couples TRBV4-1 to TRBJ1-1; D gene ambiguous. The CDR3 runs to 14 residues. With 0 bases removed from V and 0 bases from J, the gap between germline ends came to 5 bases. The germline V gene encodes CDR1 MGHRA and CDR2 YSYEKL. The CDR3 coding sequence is TGCGCCAGCAGCCAAGATAGTCTGAACACTGAAGCTTTCTTT. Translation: CASSQDSLNTEAFF.

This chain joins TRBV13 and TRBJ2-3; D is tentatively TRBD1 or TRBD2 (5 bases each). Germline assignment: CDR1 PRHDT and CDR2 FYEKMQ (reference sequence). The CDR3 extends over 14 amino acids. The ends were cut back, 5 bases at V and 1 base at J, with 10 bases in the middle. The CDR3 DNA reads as TGTGCCAGCAGCCCCCGGGACGGCACAGATACGCAGTATTTT. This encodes CASSPRDGTDTQYF.

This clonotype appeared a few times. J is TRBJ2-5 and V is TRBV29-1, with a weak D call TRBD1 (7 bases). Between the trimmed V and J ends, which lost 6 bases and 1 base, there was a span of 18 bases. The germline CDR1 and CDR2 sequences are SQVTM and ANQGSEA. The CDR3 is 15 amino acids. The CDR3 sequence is CSVRRGTASQETQYF. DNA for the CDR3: TGCAGCGTCCGCCGGGGGACAGCCTCCCAAGAGACCCAGTACTTC.

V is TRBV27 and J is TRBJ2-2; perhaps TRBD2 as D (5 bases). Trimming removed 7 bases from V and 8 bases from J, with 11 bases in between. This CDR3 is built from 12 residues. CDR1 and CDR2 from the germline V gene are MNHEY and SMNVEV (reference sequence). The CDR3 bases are TGTGCCAGCAACTACCCGGGGGGGGAGCTGTTTTTT. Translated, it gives CASNYPGGELFF.

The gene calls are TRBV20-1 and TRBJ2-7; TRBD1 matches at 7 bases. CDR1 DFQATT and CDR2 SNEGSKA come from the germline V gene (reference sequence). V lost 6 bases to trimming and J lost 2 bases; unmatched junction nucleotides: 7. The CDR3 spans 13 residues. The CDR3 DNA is TGCAGTGCCAGGACAGGAGGAACCTACGAGCAGTACTTC. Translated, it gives CSARTGGTYEQYF.